The clone carrying this TCR beta chain was detected many times. The data derive from a study of CD8+CD57+ T cells in acquired aplastic anemia. Those patients picked for sequencing had displayed CD8+CD57+ cell expansion on flow cytometry. The CDR3 loop spans 14 amino acids. CDR1 is MNHEY, CDR2 SVGEGT, per germline. The V end lost 5 bases, the J end lost 3 bases, and 14 bases lay between the germline ends. Investigators profiled TCR beta VDJ and CDR3 from genomic DNA template. Each CDR3 protein is one row after TCRdb ran MiXCR on the reads. Counted here are 260,000 or so distinct CDR3 sequences, around 43% occurring once; the ten biggest clones make up 7.8%.

The chain carries TRBV6-2 or TRBV6-3 and TRBJ2-7; D perhaps matches TRBD1 (6 bases). What was sequenced was sorted CD4+, CD8+, or CD8+CD57+ T cells (not recorded which) from PBMCs. The receptor was isolated from a human donor with aplastic anemia. CDR3: CASSAWDKGYEQYF. The DNA of the CDR3 is TGTGCCAGCAGTGCTTGGGACAAGGGCTACGAGCAGTACTTC.